The 16 T cell receptor beta chains given below trace back to one sample, sequenced in a study of blood T cell repertoires in COVID-19. TCRdb's copy holds only in-frame clones and misses some; the assay was immunoSEQ multiplex PCR. The sample carries about 330,000 clones, roughly 90% recorded once. Material: PBMCs or T cells enriched from blood (not recorded which). The receptors originated from a woman in her twenties or thirties who had recovered from COVID-19.

The V call is TRBV4-1, the J call TRBJ1-2, with a weak D call TRBD1 (6 bases). V lost 2 bases and J 6 bases, leaving 13 bases between the germline ends. CDR3 length: 14 amino acids. Per germline, CDR1 MGHRA and CDR2 YSYEKL. The CDR3 reads CASSQTGTRNGYTF. CDR3 nucleotide sequence: TGCGCCAGCAGCCAAACCGGGACAAGAAATGGCTACACCTTC.

J is TRBJ2-5 and V is TRBV7-8; 12 bases map to TRBD2. With 4 bases clipped from V and 4 bases from J, the junction kept 10 bases outside the gene matches. Germline loops: CDR1 SGHVS, CDR2 FQNEAQ. The CDR3 consists of 17 residues. The CDR3 nucleotides read TGTGCCAGCAGCTCCACTAGCGGGGGGCGGGGAGGAGAGACCCAGTACTTC. Protein product: CASSSTSGGRGGETQYF. The variable domain in full, completed from reference TRBV7-8 and TRBJ2-5, reads GAGVSQSPRYKVAKRGQDVALRCDPISGHVSLFWYQQALGQGPEFLTYFQNEAQLDKSGLPSDRFFAERPEGSVSTLKIQRTQQEDSAVYLCASSSTSGGRGGETQYFGPGTRLLVL.

V usage is TRBV10-3 and J usage is TRBJ1-1, with D possibly being TRBD1 (5 bases). The CDR3 has 19 amino acids. CDR1 is ENHRY, CDR2 SYGVKD, per germline. V lost 3 bases and J 11 bases, leaving 34 bases between the germline ends. CDR3 amino acids: CAISDNLGEGIPIKSEAFF. In DNA form, the CDR3 reads TGTGCCATCAGTGACAACTTGGGGGAGGGAATCCCAATTAAGTCCGAGGCTTTCTTT.

V and J are TRBV28 and TRBJ1-4; D is perhaps TRBD1 (6 bases). This CDR3 contains 13 residues. Germline loops: CDR1 MDHEN, CDR2 SYDVKM. With 7 bases removed from V and 8 bases from J, the gap between germline ends came to 14 bases. CDR3 region: CASKALTGEKLFF. CDR3 DNA: TGTGCCAGCAAGGCATTAACAGGGGAAAAACTGTTTTTT.

The rearrangement uses TRBV9 and TRBJ2-1; 13 positions match TRBD2. CDR1 SGDLS and CDR2 YYNGEE come from the germline V gene. Trimming removed 4 bases from V and 6 bases from J; junction bases left unmatched: 4. The CDR3 is 15 residues long. The CDR3 nucleotides read TGTGCCAGCAGCCACGGACTAGCGGGAGTCAATGAGCAGTTCTTC. Translated: CASSHGLAGVNEQFF.

The chain has TRBV7-2 and TRBJ2-2; 9 nucleotides match TRBD2. The V segment lost 5 bases and the J segment 7 bases; nucleotides outside the gene matches: 17. Germline V gives CDR1 SGHTA, CDR2 FQGNSA. The CDR3 consists of 18 residues. CDR3 coding DNA: TGTGCCAGCAGCGCTATTCTAGCGGGGACTTCGGGGTACGGGGAGCTGTTTTTT. It yields the protein CASSAILAGTSGYGELFF.

V gene TRBV6-1 combines with J gene TRBJ2-3, with 8 bases that match TRBD1. Germline lookup yields CDR1 MNHNS and CDR2 SASEGT. V was pared by 4 bases and J by 2 bases, with 11 bases of the junction left unmatched. CDR3 length: 17 residues. For the CDR3, the DNA is TGTGCCAGCAGTGTGGGGACCGGGACAGGAATCACAGATACGCAGTATTTT. This sequence encodes CASSVGTGTGITDTQYF.

The chain employs TRBV3-1 (or the pseudogene TRBV3-2) and TRBJ2-3; 10 nucleotides align to TRBD1. The germline CDR1 and CDR2 sequences are LGHDT and YNNKEL (reference sequence). CDR3 size: 15 residues. The V and J ends lost 5 bases and 5 bases, in that order; junction bases with no gene match: 7. CDR3 nucleotide sequence: TGTGCCAGCAGCGAGACAGGGGGCATTGGAGATACGCAGTATTTT. Amino acids: CASSETGGIGDTQYF.

The chain has TRBV2 and TRBJ1-1; TRBD1 is a possible D gene (5 bases). V dropped 0 bases and J dropped 6 bases, with 17 bases sitting between them. The germline V gene encodes CDR1 SNHLY and CDR2 FYNNEI. This CDR3 has 16 amino acids. The CDR3 coding sequence is TGTGCCAGCAGTGAAGCCTTCCAGGGATGGGACTCTGAAGCTTTCTTT. This gives the protein CASSEAFQGWDSEAFF. The variable domain in full, completed from reference TRBV2 and TRBJ1-1, reads EPEVTQTPSHQVTQMGQEVILRCVPISNHLYFYWYRQILGQKVEFLVSFYNNEISEKSEIFDDQFSVERPDGSNFTLKIRSTKLEDSAMYFCASSEAFQGWDSEAFFGQGTRLTVV.

This clone showed up just a few times. CDR3 nucleotides: TGCGCCAGCAGTGAGTACCCCACAGGGTCGGGGCTGTTTTTT. This sequence encodes CASSEYPTGSGLFF. The gene calls are TRBV10-1 and TRBJ1-4, with D tentatively TRBD1 (6 bases). CDR1 is WNHNN and CDR2 is SYGVQD in the germline V gene (reference sequence). This CDR3 spans 14 amino acids. V was shortened by 1 base and J by 14 bases, with 17 bases between the two germline ends.

Here the CDR3 DNA reads TGCGCCAGCAGCCAAGAGACGGGGGGTTGGTATGGCTACACCTTC. This sequence encodes CASSQETGGWYGYTF. The chain joins TRBV4-3 to TRBJ1-2; a possible D gene is TRBD1 (5 bases). The CDR3 covers 15 residues. Germline values: CDR1 LGHNA, CDR2 YSLEER. Trimming removed 0 bases from V and 5 bases from J, with 13 bases in between.

J is TRBJ2-3 and V is TRBV5-1; D is perhaps TRBD2 (5 bases). The ends were cut back, 0 bases at V and 6 bases at J, with 8 bases in the middle. CDR1 and CDR2 (germline): SGHRS, YFSETQ. The CDR3 is 13 residues long. CDR3 DNA sequence: TGCGCCAGCAGCTTGGGGCCGGGGGATACGCAGTATTTT. Its protein is CASSLGPGDTQYF. Full variable domain (outside the CDR3, taken from reference TRBV5-1 and TRBJ2-3): KAGVTQTPRYLIKTRGQQVTLSCSPISGHRSVSWYQQTPGQGLQFLFEYFSETQRNKGNFPGRFSGRQFSNSRSEMNVSTLELGDSALYLCASSLGPGDTQYFGPGTRLTVL.

The sample holds one count of this clone. The CDR3 sequence: CASRQGYGNTIYF. The CDR3 nucleotides are TGTGCCAGCAGACAGGGGTATGGAAACACCATATATTTT. V is TRBV2 and J is TRBJ1-3; TRBD1 matches 7 bases. V lost 6 bases to trimming and J lost 3 bases; unmatched junction nucleotides: 2. CDR1 SNHLY and CDR2 FYNNEI come from the germline V gene. This CDR3 contains 13 residues.

In the case of this clone: The same CDR3 can be traced to other DNA sequences in this sample. This chain connects TRBV27 to TRBJ2-1; possibly TRBD1 for D (6 bases). CDR1 MNHEY and CDR2 SMNVEV come from the germline V gene (reference sequence). V dropped 3 bases and J dropped 1 base, with 7 bases sitting between them. The CDR3 runs to 14 residues. In nucleotides, the CDR3 is TGTGCCAGCAGTTTCCAGGGGTCCTACAATGAGCAGTTCTTC. Its protein product is CASSFQGSYNEQFF.

This sequence joins TRBV9 and TRBJ2-7; a weak D match, TRBD2 (7 bases). V shed 2 bases and J shed 6 bases, with 21 bases lying between them. CDR3 size: 16 residues. Germline-derived CDR1 and CDR2 are SGDLS and YYNGEE. CDR3 in amino acids: CASSVASEGGGAEQYF. CDR3 nucleotides: TGTGCCAGCAGCGTTGCCAGCGAGGGAGGGGGTGCCGAGCAGTACTTC.

The CDR3 loop reads CATSAPRASGSTGELFF. CDR3 sequence (DNA): TGTGCCACCAGTGCCCCCCGAGCTAGCGGGAGTACCGGGGAGCTGTTTTTT. This chain links TRBV24-1 with TRBJ2-2; the match to TRBD2 covers 10 bases. The CDR3 has 17 residues. Per germline, CDR1 KGHDR and CDR2 SFDVKD. Trimming removed 5 bases from V and 5 bases from J; junction bases left unmatched: 10.